The 23 T cell receptor beta chains below all came from one sample that was sequenced in a study of identical twins. In TCRdb, the 5' RACE reads were re-called with MiXCR into one record per CDR3 protein. This table has more than 1.5 million distinct CDR3 sequences, about 32% appearing once. Specimen: cord blood. The receptors originated from a newborn girl in good health.

The genes are TRBV27 and TRBJ2-1; possibly TRBD2 for D (5 bases). Deletions cut 6 bases from V and 5 bases from J, with 20 bases between. Germline CDR1 reads MNHEY; CDR2 reads SMNVEV (reference sequence). CDR3 length: 16 amino acids. CDR3 coding DNA: TGTGCCAGCAGCTCACTCCGGGAAAAGGGCCACAATGAGCAGTTCTTC. Encoded protein: CASSSLREKGHNEQFF.

At least ten counts were recorded for this clonotype. This chain connects TRBV14 to TRBJ2-7; TRBD2 is a possible D gene (5 bases). Germline V CDR1 and CDR2: SGHDN, FVKESK. The CDR3 loop spans 13 amino acids. V lost 4 bases, J lost 6 bases, and 13 bases lay in between. CDR3 nucleotides: TGTGCCAGCAGCCCTGGGAGTCCCTCCGAGCAGTACTTC. This codes for CASSPGSPSEQYF.

This clonotype was counted a few times. The rearrangement joins TRBV6-2 or TRBV6-3 to TRBJ2-1; the D call may be TRBD1 or TRBD2 (6 bases each). Looked up from germline, CDR1 is MNHEY and CDR2 is SVGEGT. The CDR3 is 14 amino acids. Trimming shortened V by 3 bases and J by 7 bases, and 13 bases separated the two germline ends. The CDR3 region is CASSYVGGRNEQFF. The CDR3 DNA reads TGTGCCAGCAGTTATGTCGGGGGCAGGAATGAGCAGTTCTTC.

The V call is TRBV25-1, the J call TRBJ2-3; D tentatively reads TRBD1 or TRBD2 (6 bases each). From germline, CDR1 is MGHDK and CDR2 SYGVNS. There are 16 residues in the CDR3. Trimming took off 4 bases at V and 0 bases at J, with 14 bases between the two ends. In DNA, the CDR3 is TGTGCCAGCAGTGGGGGGGCAGTACAAAGCACAGATACGCAGTATTTT. Translated: CASSGGAVQSTDTQYF.

V gene TRBV5-1 combines with J gene TRBJ2-3; D might be TRBD1 (6 bases). CDR1 and CDR2 from the germline V gene are SGHRS and YFSETQ. The CDR3 contains 15 residues. V dropped 0 bases and J dropped 5 bases, with 13 bases sitting between them. In DNA form, the CDR3 reads TGCGCCAGCAGCTTGGTGTTGGGGGCAGAAGATACGCAGTATTTT. Translation gives CASSLVLGAEDTQYF.

The chain links TRBV7-2 to TRBJ1-1, with unresolved D. The CDR3 is 13 amino acids. Germline values: CDR1 SGHTA, CDR2 FQGNSA. V was clipped by 1 base and J by 4 bases, with 7 bases between them. In nucleotides, the CDR3 is TGTGCCAGCAGCTTAGGACAAACCACTGAAGCTTTCTTT. Its protein is CASSLGQTTEAFF.

The chain links TRBV20-1 to TRBJ1-6, with no clear D. Germline V gene lookup returns CDR1 DFQATT and CDR2 SNEGSKA (reference sequence). This CDR3 comprises 14 residues. The V end lost 1 base, the J end lost 1 base, and 5 bases lay between the germline ends. The CDR3 bases are TGCAGTGCTAGAGTGGGATCCTATAATTCACCCCTCCACTTT. Translation gives CSARVGSYNSPLHF.

The rearrangement uses TRBV2 and TRBJ1-4; 7 nucleotides align to TRBD1. The CDR3 is 12 residues long. Germline assignment: CDR1 SNHLY and CDR2 FYNNEI. The trim removed 11 bases at V and 4 bases at J, leaving 4 bases unmatched. The CDR3: CAGGQFNEKLFF. The CDR3 DNA follows: TGTGCCGGGGGACAGTTTAATGAAAAACTGTTTTTT.

The genes are TRBV5-5 and TRBJ2-3; 8 bases are a match to TRBD1. With 0 bases clipped from V and 1 base from J, the junction kept 10 bases outside the gene matches. Germline values: CDR1 SGHKS, CDR2 YYEKEE (reference sequence). This CDR3 spans 18 amino acids. CDR3 residues: CASSLVSLTGGGTDTQYF. The CDR3 DNA reads TGTGCCAGCAGCTTGGTGTCCTTAACAGGGGGTGGCACAGATACGCAGTATTTT.

The chain links TRBV28 to TRBJ1-5, with D tentatively TRBD1 (6 bases). The CDR3 is 15 amino acids. Germline CDR1 reads MDHEN; CDR2 reads SYDVKM. V lost 2 bases to trimming and J lost 6 bases, with 14 bases between them. CDR3 bases: TGTGCCAGCAGTTTAGGCCTCTCACAGGGTCAGCCCCAGCATTTT. Protein: CASSLGLSQGQPQHF. The whole variable domain, filled in from reference TRBV28 and TRBJ1-5, reads DVKVTQSSRYLVKRTGEKVFLECVQDMDHENMFWYRQDPGLGLRLIYFSYDVKMKEKGDIPEGYSVSREKKERFSLILESASTNQTSMYLCASSLGLSQGQPQHFGDGTRLSIL.

The sample holds many counts of this clonotype. The chain is built from TRBV7-9 and TRBJ2-3; no firm D call. CDR1 is SEHNR, CDR2 FQNEAQ, per germline (reference sequence). V dropped 3 bases and J dropped 4 bases, with 2 bases sitting between them. The CDR3 extends over 11 amino acids. CDR3 nucleotide sequence: TGTGCCAGCAGCTTCCCAGATACGCAGTATTTT. It yields the protein CASSFPDTQYF.

The chain couples TRBV6-6 to TRBJ1-3; a weak D match, TRBD1 (6 bases). This CDR3 has 13 amino acids. V lost 7 bases, J lost 2 bases, and 9 bases lay in between. Germline CDR1 reads MNHNY; CDR2 reads SVGAGI (reference sequence). The CDR3 spells CASIAGAGNTIYF. CDR3 sequence (DNA): TGTGCCAGCATCGCAGGGGCTGGAAACACCATATATTTT.

The DNA of the CDR3 is TGTGCCAGCAGTTGTCTTGACAGGGGTCAGCCCCAGCATTTT. It specifies CASSCLDRGQPQHF. This sequence joins TRBV25-1 and TRBJ1-5, with 8 bases identical to TRBD1. CDR3 length equals 14 residues. The germline CDR1 and CDR2 sequences are MGHDK and SYGVNS. The trim removed 5 bases at V and 6 bases at J, leaving 6 bases unmatched. The full variable domain, rest sourced from reference TRBV25-1 and TRBJ1-5, is EADIYQTPRYLVIGTGKKITLECSQTMGHDKMYWYQQDPGMELHLIHYSYGVNSTEKGDLSSESTVSRIRTEHFPLTLESARPSHTSQYLCASSCLDRGQPQHFGDGTRLSIL.

This sequence joins TRBV5-1 and TRBJ2-5, with D possibly matching TRBD1 (5 bases). The CDR3 extends over 16 amino acids. Trimming stripped 0 bases from V and 2 bases from J, with 14 bases between. Germline V gene sequence: CDR1 SGHRS, CDR2 YFSETQ. Written as DNA, the CDR3 is TGCGCCAGCAGCTTGGTTCAGGGAAGCTATCAAGAGACCCAGTACTTC. Protein sequence: CASSLVQGSYQETQYF.

The chain couples TRBV7-2 to TRBJ1-1, with D perhaps matching TRBD1 (5 bases). There are 15 residues in the CDR3. Trimming removed 5 bases at V and 5 bases at J, with 18 bases between. In germline, CDR1 is SGHTA, CDR2 FQGNSA. Here the CDR3 DNA reads TGTGCCAGCAGCCGGGGGTCCTTAGGGTGGACTGAAGCTTTCTTT. This gives the protein CASSRGSLGWTEAFF.

CDR3 sequence (DNA): TGCGCCAGCAGCCAAGATGGGGGCCCCTATGGCTACACCTTC. Translation: CASSQDGGPYGYTF. The V call is TRBV4-1, the J call TRBJ1-2; maybe TRBD1 (6 bases). The germline V gene encodes CDR1 MGHRA and CDR2 YSYEKL. This CDR3 comprises 14 residues. V was trimmed by 0 bases and J by 4 bases, leaving 9 bases between them.

This clonotype was seen a handful of times. The chain joins TRBV20-1 to TRBJ2-1; unclear D gene. Germline V gene lookup returns CDR1 DFQATT and CDR2 SNEGSKA (reference sequence). The CDR3 is made up of 11 amino acids. Trimming stripped 1 base from V and 8 bases from J, with 6 bases between. CDR3: CSARVVDEQFF. Written as DNA, the CDR3 is TGCAGTGCTAGAGTGGTGGATGAGCAGTTCTTC.

This clonotype was observed a few times. The rearrangement links TRBV5-1 to TRBJ2-1; 7 bases match TRBD1. V shed 0 bases and J 6 bases; nucleotides not matched to a gene: 6. Germline CDR1 and CDR2: SGHRS and YFSETQ. The CDR3 runs 15 residues. CDR3 bases: TGCGCCAGCAGCTTGGACGGGACAGCTCTCAATGAGCAGTTCTTC. Translating gives CASSLDGTALNEQFF. Supplemented by reference TRBV5-1 and TRBJ2-1, the full variable domain reads KAGVTQTPRYLIKTRGQQVTLSCSPISGHRSVSWYQQTPGQGLQFLFEYFSETQRNKGNFPGRFSGRQFSNSRSEMNVSTLELGDSALYLCASSLDGTALNEQFFGPGTRLTVL.

V gene TRBV6-5 combines with J gene TRBJ2-1; D is possibly TRBD2 (6 bases). Trimming took off 2 bases at V and 12 bases at J, with 11 bases between the two ends. The CDR3 contains 12 residues. Germline V gene lookup returns CDR1 MNHEY and CDR2 SVGAGI. CDR3 in amino acids: CASSYGGTRQFF. The CDR3 DNA follows: TGTGCCAGCAGTTACGGAGGGACGAGGCAGTTCTTC.

With regard to this clonotype: A far larger clone is a single base away, which makes a read error likely. The chain recombines TRBV12-3 or TRBV12-4 with TRBJ2-3, with 12 positions matching TRBD1. V dropped 5 bases and J dropped 7; count of bases not matched to a gene: 4. This CDR3 has 14 residues. CDR3 DNA: TGTGCCAGCAGTCCGGGACAGGGGGCAAATACGCAGTATTTT. Translated, it gives CASSPGQGANTQYF.

V usage is TRBV12-3 or TRBV12-4 and J usage is TRBJ2-1; D is possibly TRBD1 (6 bases). Trimming took 7 bases from V and 0 from J, leaving 13 bases between them. The CDR3 consists of 15 residues. The CDR3 bases are TGTGCCAGCACCGCAGGGGCCCACTCCTACAATGAGCAGTTCTTC. This sequence encodes CASTAGAHSYNEQFF.

The chain employs TRBV20-1 and TRBJ2-2, with D maybe TRBD2 (5 bases). Trimming shortened V by 0 bases and J by 5 bases, and 16 bases separated the two germline ends. The CDR3 has 16 residues. In germline, CDR1 is DFQATT, CDR2 SNEGSKA (reference sequence). In DNA form, the CDR3 reads TGCAGTGCTAGAGATGTTGGGAGATCGTGGACCGGGGAGCTGTTTTTT. Translation gives CSARDVGRSWTGELFF.

The chain carries TRBV5-1 and TRBJ2-3, with a possible D match to TRBD1 (5 bases). The germline V and J ends were trimmed by 0 bases and 1 base, with 9 bases remaining between them. The CDR3 totals 15 residues. Per germline, CDR1 SGHRS and CDR2 YFSETQ. The CDR3 coding sequence is TGCGCCAGCAGCTTGGCCAGGGCTCGCACAGATACGCAGTATTTT. It is translated as CASSLARARTDTQYF.